Listed below are T cell receptor beta chains from one sample, sequenced in a study of T-cell memory formation after mild COVID-19. TCRdb reanalysed the 5' RACE reads using MiXCR and keeps one entry per CDR3 protein. Among 200,000 to 300,000 distinct CDR3 sequences listed, roughly 17% were seen once. Sequencing was carried out using PBMCs or a T cell subset sorted from them (not recorded which). The receptors were gathered from a man younger than 35 who had mild COVID-19 (a few samples of this study predate the infection). Cell type and time point are not known. Both conserved end residues are part of each CDR3. Each record gives: CDR3 protein, CDR3 DNA, D gene, clone size, J gene, V gene. A D gene is named only where the DNA matches it firmly. The listing skips clone size in some rows; elsewhere it reads once, few, many or a size class.

CDR3: CASSATEWVNTEAFF
DNA: TGTGCCAGCAGCGCGACAGAATGGGTGAACACTGAAGCTTTCTTT
D: NA
size: NA
J: TRBJ1-1
V: TRBV7-8

CDR3: CSARDSGGTGNEQFF
DNA: TGCAGTGCTAGAGATTCGGGGGGGACCGGAAATGAGCAGTTCTTC
D: TRBD2
size: few
J: TRBJ2-1
V: TRBV20-1

CDR3: CASSQDPGGNREAFF
DNA: TGCGCCAGCAGCCAAGACCCAGGAGGGAACAGGGAAGCTTTCTTT
D: NA
size: few
J: TRBJ1-1
V: TRBV4-1

CDR3: CASNVRGERTDTQYF
DNA: TGTGCCAGCAACGTGCGGGGGGAACGCACAGATACGCAGTATTTT
D: TRBD2
size: NA
J: TRBJ2-3
V: TRBV9

CDR3: CASSQNHPFDTQYF
DNA: TGCGCCAGCAGCCAAAACCACCCATTTGATACGCAGTATTTT
D: NA
size: NA
J: TRBJ2-3
V: TRBV5-1

CDR3: CSGWLAGEMETQYF
DNA: TGCAGCGGGTGGTTGGCGGGGGAAATGGAGACCCAGTACTTC
D: TRBD2
size: NA
J: TRBJ2-5
V: TRBV29-1

CDR3: CASSPRPRGKETQYF
DNA: TGTGCCAGCAGCCCCCGCCCGAGAGGGAAAGAGACCCAGTACTTC
D: NA
size: many
J: TRBJ2-5
V: TRBV7-2

CDR3: CASSPKDVETQYF
DNA: TGTGCCAGCAGCCCAAAGGACGTGGAGACCCAGTACTTC
D: NA
size: few
J: TRBJ2-5
V: TRBV7-9

CDR3: CASSLDYSNQPQHF
DNA: TGCGCCAGCAGCTTAGACTATAGCAATCAGCCCCAGCATTTT
D: NA
size: NA
J: TRBJ1-5
V: TRBV5-1

CDR3: CASSPLTGGLETQYF
DNA: TGCGCCAGCAGCCCCCTGACAGGGGGGTTGGAGACCCAGTACTTC
D: TRBD1
size: few
J: TRBJ2-5
V: TRBV5-1

CDR3: CASSEGDKEYF
DNA: TGTGCCAGCAGCGAAGGGGACAAGGAGTACTTC
D: NA
size: NA
J: TRBJ2-5
V: TRBV6-2/TRBV6-3

CDR3: CASSSSASQGTDTQYF
DNA: TGTGCCAGCAGCTCGTCCGCTAGCCAGGGCACAGATACGCAGTATTTT
D: NA
size: NA
J: TRBJ2-3
V: TRBV7-9

CDR3: CASSEVVLGGWQPQHF
DNA: TGTGCCAGCAGTGAAGTAGTGTTGGGGGGCTGGCAGCCCCAGCATTTT
D: NA
size: NA
J: TRBJ1-5
V: TRBV6-1

CDR3: CASSPATRTYGYTF
DNA: TGTGCCAGCAGTCCCGCGACAAGGACCTATGGCTACACCTTC
D: NA
size: NA
J: TRBJ1-2
V: TRBV6-2/TRBV6-3

CDR3: CASSLGPMNTEAFF
DNA: TGTGCCAGCAGTTTGGGACCGATGAACACTGAAGCTTTCTTT
D: NA
size: NA
J: TRBJ1-1
V: TRBV12-3/TRBV12-4

CDR3: CASSNQPGLGQPQHF
DNA: TGCGCCAGCAGCAACCAACCAGGTTTGGGTCAGCCCCAGCATTTT
D: NA
size: NA
J: TRBJ1-5
V: TRBV4-1

CDR3: CASSFRTRPRGGVGNIQYF
DNA: TGTGCCAGCAGCTTTAGGACTCGTCCCCGGGGGGGCGTGGGAAACATTCAGTACTTC
D: TRBD2
size: few
J: TRBJ2-4
V: TRBV7-8

CDR3: CASSEDATGELFF
DNA: TGTGCCAGCAGTGAGGACGCAACCGGGGAGCTGTTTTTT
D: NA
size: few
J: TRBJ2-2
V: TRBV6-4

CDR3: CASSQEDSPQGELFF
DNA: TGTGCCAGCAGCCAAGAAGACTCCCCGCAAGGGGAGCTGTTTTTT
D: NA
size: NA
J: TRBJ2-2
V: TRBV4-2

CDR3: CASSFGWGTEAFF
DNA: TGTGCCAGCAGCTTTGGTTGGGGCACTGAAGCTTTCTTT
D: NA
size: NA
J: TRBJ1-1
V: TRBV11-2

CDR3: CASRQGYTGANVLTF
DNA: TGCGCCAGCAGACAGGGGTACACTGGGGCCAACGTCCTGACTTTC
D: TRBD1
size: few
J: TRBJ2-6
V: TRBV5-1

CDR3: CASSLGAGEDEQFF
DNA: TGTGCCAGCAGCTTAGGCGCAGGGGAGGATGAGCAGTTCTTC
D: NA
size: NA
J: TRBJ2-1
V: TRBV7-2

CDR3: CASSLGPAKTGPDTQYF
DNA: TGTGCCAGCAGCTTAGGCCCCGCTAAGACGGGGCCAGATACGCAGTATTTT
D: NA
size: once
J: TRBJ2-3
V: TRBV11-3

CDR3: CASSFLPDTGELFF
DNA: TGTGCCAGCAGCTTCCTACCTGACACCGGGGAGCTGTTTTTT
D: NA
size: NA
J: TRBJ2-2
V: TRBV11-1

CDR3: CASSAAGSSVGYTF
DNA: TGTGCCAGCAGCGCCGCGGGGAGTTCGGTTGGCTACACCTTC
D: NA
size: NA
J: TRBJ1-2
V: TRBV7-3

CDR3: CASSSGTGSQKEQYF
DNA: TGTGCCAGCAGCTCCGGGACAGGCTCCCAGAAGGAGCAGTACTTC
D: TRBD1
size: many
J: TRBJ2-7
V: TRBV7-3

CDR3: CASSTTSGGGDTQYF
DNA: TGTGCCAGCAGCACAACTAGCGGCGGGGGTGATACGCAGTATTTT
D: TRBD2
size: NA
J: TRBJ2-3
V: TRBV13

CDR3: CASSPRDTSSTNEKLFF
DNA: TGTGCCAGCAGCCCCCGGGACACGTCGTCAACTAATGAAAAACTGTTTTTT
D: NA
size: few
J: TRBJ1-4
V: TRBV4-2

CDR3: CASSKGLNSPLHF
DNA: TGTGCCAGCAGTAAAGGCCTTAATTCACCCCTCCACTTT
D: NA
size: few
J: TRBJ1-6
V: TRBV12-3/TRBV12-4

CDR3: CASSLRWGPLGEQFF
DNA: TGTGCCAGCAGCCTCAGGTGGGGTCCCTTAGGTGAGCAGTTCTTC
D: NA
size: few
J: TRBJ2-1
V: TRBV7-3

CDR3: CASSYSRAGGKEAFF
DNA: TGTGCCAGCAGTTACTCGAGGGCAGGGGGCAAAGAAGCTTTCTTT
D: TRBD1
size: NA
J: TRBJ1-1
V: TRBV6-2/TRBV6-3

CDR3: CAIGPARGQGPYNEQFF
DNA: TGTGCCATCGGGCCGGCTAGAGGACAGGGTCCCTACAATGAGCAGTTCTTC
D: TRBD1
size: NA
J: TRBJ2-1
V: TRBV7-6

CDR3: CASSWGAPEGTQYF
DNA: TGTGCCAGCAGCTGGGGGGCCCCGGAGGGGACCCAGTACTTC
D: NA
size: few
J: TRBJ2-5
V: TRBV5-5

CDR3: CASSQTLAGAYYEQYF
DNA: TGTGCCAGTAGCCAAACTCTAGCGGGGGCATACTACGAGCAGTACTTC
D: TRBD2
size: few
J: TRBJ2-7
V: TRBV19

CDR3: CATGEIGGNQPQHF
DNA: TGTGCCACAGGGGAGATAGGAGGCAATCAGCCCCAGCATTTT
D: NA
size: few
J: TRBJ1-5
V: TRBV24-1

CDR3: CASSSLGQPQHF
DNA: TGTGCCAGCAGTTCTTTAGGTCAGCCCCAGCATTTT
D: NA
size: many
J: TRBJ1-5
V: TRBV6-5

CDR3: CAWRIKDRGNYGYTF
DNA: TGTGCCTGGAGAATAAAGGACAGGGGAAACTATGGCTACACCTTC
D: TRBD1
size: NA
J: TRBJ1-2
V: TRBV30

CDR3: CASSGGNEQFF
DNA: TGTGCCAGCAGCGGAGGGAATGAGCAGTTCTTC
D: NA
size: NA
J: TRBJ2-1
V: TRBV25-1

CDR3: CATSDAGTAEAFF
DNA: TGTGCCACCAGTGACGCCGGGACAGCCGAAGCTTTCTTT
D: TRBD1
size: NA
J: TRBJ1-1
V: TRBV24-1

CDR3: CASSGPVQETQYF
DNA: TGTGCCAGCAGCGGACCTGTCCAAGAGACCCAGTACTTC
D: NA
size: NA
J: TRBJ2-5
V: TRBV6-5

CDR3: CASSTQQGVKQFF
DNA: TGTGCCAGCAGCACCCAACAGGGGGTTAAGCAGTTCTTC
D: TRBD1
size: NA
J: TRBJ2-1
V: TRBV7-3

CDR3: CAISGGLNYGYTF
DNA: TGTGCCATCAGTGGTGGCCTTAACTATGGCTACACCTTC
D: NA
size: NA
J: TRBJ1-2
V: TRBV10-3

CDR3: CASKVGHSNYGYTF
DNA: TGCGCCAGCAAAGTGGGACACTCTAACTATGGCTACACCTTC
D: NA
size: NA
J: TRBJ1-2
V: TRBV5-1

CDR3: CASSYPVGGSNQPQHF
DNA: TGTGCCAGCAGTTATCCCGTAGGTGGGAGCAATCAGCCCCAGCATTTT
D: NA
size: few
J: TRBJ1-5
V: TRBV6-2/TRBV6-3

CDR3: CASSYGPYPVGRELFF
DNA: TGTGCCAGCAGTTACGGTCCCTATCCTGTGGGCCGGGAGCTGTTTTTT
D: NA
size: NA
J: TRBJ2-2
V: TRBV6-5

CDR3: CASGQANSPLHF
DNA: TGTGCCAGCGGACAGGCTAATTCACCCCTCCACTTT
D: TRBD1
size: NA
J: TRBJ1-6
V: TRBV27

CDR3: CASSLGGGWDTQYF
DNA: TGTGCCAGCAGCTTAGGGGGGGGTTGGGATACGCAGTATTTT
D: TRBD2
size: NA
J: TRBJ2-3
V: TRBV7-2

CDR3: CASSLEGWYGGTEAFF
DNA: TGTGCCAGCAGCTTAGAAGGGTGGTACGGCGGCACTGAAGCTTTCTTT
D: NA
size: NA
J: TRBJ1-1
V: TRBV7-9

CDR3: CSASVLTGGEDNEQFF
DNA: TGCAGTGCTAGCGTACTGACAGGGGGAGAAGACAATGAGCAGTTCTTC
D: TRBD1
size: few
J: TRBJ2-1
V: TRBV20-1

CDR3: CASSYAGKNQPQHF
DNA: TGCGCCAGCAGCTACGCAGGCAAAAATCAGCCCCAGCATTTT
D: NA
size: few
J: TRBJ1-5
V: TRBV4-1

CDR3: CASSPSGGNRETQYF
DNA: TGTGCCAGCAGCCCAAGCGGGGGCAACAGGGAGACCCAGTACTTC
D: TRBD2
size: NA
J: TRBJ2-5
V: TRBV3-1

CDR3: CASRPGVAGESYNEQFF
DNA: TGTGCCAGCAGACCCGGGGTAGCGGGGGAATCTTACAATGAGCAGTTCTTC
D: TRBD2
size: NA
J: TRBJ2-1
V: TRBV11-2

CDR3: CASSLLEGADTEAFF
DNA: TGTGCCAGCAGTCTCCTGGAGGGGGCGGACACTGAAGCTTTCTTT
D: TRBD1
size: few
J: TRBJ1-1
V: TRBV6-5

CDR3: CASRSPDGGQPQHF
DNA: TGTGCCAGCAGGTCCCCGGACGGCGGACAGCCCCAGCATTTT
D: NA
size: NA
J: TRBJ1-5
V: TRBV6-1

CDR3: CASSLVVGEAYEQYF
DNA: TGTGCCAGCAGCTTAGTTGTCGGGGAGGCCTACGAGCAGTACTTC
D: NA
size: NA
J: TRBJ2-7
V: TRBV7-2